Listed below are T cell receptor beta chains from one sample, sequenced in a study of cytomegalovirus exposure and HLA in healthy donors. Method: immunoSEQ multiplex PCR; TCRdb's copy keeps in-frame clones and lacks some. The sample shows around 150,000 clones, around 80% of them seen only once. Material: PBMCs. These receptors came from a man aged 35-49 years in good health and CMV-seropositive. The CDR3 runs from the conserved cysteine through the conserved F or W. Each record gives: D gene, J gene, CDR3 length, clone size, V gene, CDR3 protein, CDR3 DNA. D genes are given only for firm matches. Rows may omit the clone size; those that give it use once, few, many or a size class.

D: .
J: TRBJ1-3
length: 13
size: .
V: TRBV9
CDR3: CASSPTAGNTIYF
DNA: TGTGCCAGCAGCCCTACTGCTGGAAACACCATATATTTT

D: .
J: TRBJ2-7
length: 13
size: .
V: TRBV29-1
CDR3: CSGLTDVGHEQYF
DNA: TGCAGCGGACTGACAGACGTAGGGCACGAGCAGTACTTC

D: .
J: TRBJ1-3
length: 16
size: .
V: TRBV5-1
CDR3: CASSLAGPSSGNTIYF
DNA: TGCGCCAGCAGCTTGGCCGGTCCGAGCTCTGGAAACACCATATATTTT

D: TRBD1
J: TRBJ2-7
length: 12
size: once
V: TRBV6-6
CDR3: CASSWTGAEQYF
DNA: TGTGCCAGCAGTTGGACAGGGGCCGAGCAGTACTTC

D: .
J: TRBJ2-2
length: 16
size: few
V: TRBV5-1
CDR3: CASSLEGGGRTGELFF
DNA: TGCGCCAGCAGCTTGGAAGGCGGAGGTCGGACCGGGGAGCTGTTTTTT

D: .
J: TRBJ2-7
length: 13
size: few
V: TRBV29-1
CDR3: CSVSTGSSYEQYF
DNA: TGCAGCGTTTCAACAGGGTCTTCCTACGAGCAGTACTTC

D: TRBD2
J: TRBJ2-7
length: 15
size: once
V: TRBV7-9
CDR3: CASSQGLAGVYEQYF
DNA: TGTGCCAGCAGCCAGGGACTAGCGGGAGTCTACGAGCAGTACTTC

D: .
J: TRBJ2-6
length: 17
size: once
V: TRBV5-1
CDR3: CASSLYGLSSGANVLTF
DNA: TGCGCCAGCAGCTTGTACGGACTGAGCTCTGGGGCCAACGTCCTGACTTTC

D: .
J: TRBJ2-1
length: 13
size: .
V: TRBV11-2
CDR3: CASSLEYKGLQFF
DNA: TGTGCCAGCAGCTTAGAATATAAGGGACTGCAGTTCTTC

D: TRBD1
J: TRBJ1-1
length: 15
size: .
V: TRBV15
CDR3: CATSGLRQGGTEAFF
DNA: TGTGCCACCAGCGGCCTTCGACAGGGTGGCACTGAAGCTTTCTTT

D: TRBD2
J: TRBJ2-3
length: 14
size: .
V: TRBV5-1
CDR3: CASTSSGRIDTQYF
DNA: TGCGCCAGCACATCTAGCGGGAGGATAGATACGCAGTATTTT

D: TRBD1
J: TRBJ1-6
length: 17
size: .
V: TRBV10-3
CDR3: CAISEKTGGSYNSPLHF
DNA: TGTGCCATCAGTGAAAAGACAGGGGGCTCCTATAATTCACCCCTCCACTTT

D: .
J: TRBJ1-1
length: 13
size: .
V: TRBV2
CDR3: CAIHYLVDTEAFF
DNA: TGTGCCATCCACTATCTAGTAGACACTGAAGCTTTCTTT

D: TRBD2
J: TRBJ2-1
length: 15
size: .
V: TRBV5-1
CDR3: CASSLSGTSEAEQFF
DNA: TGCGCCAGCAGCTTGTCCGGGACTAGCGAGGCTGAGCAGTTCTTC

D: TRBD1
J: TRBJ1-4
length: 15
size: .
V: TRBV19
CDR3: CATRTGGATNEKLFF
DNA: TGTGCCACCAGGACAGGGGGCGCAACTAATGAAAAACTGTTTTTT

D: TRBD2
J: TRBJ2-5
length: 15
size: few
V: TRBV5-1
CDR3: CASSLEGSGGETQYF
DNA: TGCGCCAGCAGCTTGGAGGGTAGCGGGGGAGAGACCCAGTACTTC

D: .
J: TRBJ1-4
length: 16
size: few
V: TRBV4-2
CDR3: CASSQVLAGVDEKLFF
DNA: TGTGCCAGCAGCCAAGTTCTCGCAGGGGTGGATGAAAAACTGTTTTTT

D: TRBD1
J: TRBJ2-7
length: 13
size: once
V: TRBV7-6
CDR3: CASSTGTDYEQYF
DNA: TGTGCCAGCAGTACCGGGACAGATTACGAGCAGTACTTC

D: .
J: TRBJ2-2
length: 12
size: .
V: TRBV12-5
CDR3: CASGKGPGELFF
DNA: TGTGCTAGTGGGAAGGGGCCCGGGGAGCTGTTTTTT

D: .
J: TRBJ1-2
length: 16
size: .
V: TRBV7-9
CDR3: CSSSLLRLEGLDGYTF
DNA: TGTTCCAGCAGCTTACTACGTCTCGAGGGCCTGGATGGCTACACCTTC

D: .
J: TRBJ2-7
length: 13
size: .
V: TRBV11-2
CDR3: CASSERENYEQYF
DNA: TGTGCCAGCAGCGAACGGGAGAACTACGAGCAGTACTTC

D: TRBD2
J: TRBJ2-5
length: 14
size: .
V: TRBV11-2
CDR3: CASSYGGGRETQYF
DNA: TGTGCCAGCAGTTACGGGGGAGGGCGAGAGACCCAGTACTTC

D: TRBD1
J: TRBJ1-2
length: 14
size: few
V: TRBV27
CDR3: CASMGTGTFGGYTF
DNA: TGTGCCAGCATGGGGACAGGGACCTTTGGTGGCTACACCTTC

D: .
J: TRBJ2-7
length: 12
size: .
V: TRBV1
CDR3: CTSRTHIYEQYF
DNA: TGCACCAGCAGGACACATATCTACGAGCAGTACTTC

D: TRBD1
J: TRBJ2-7
length: 13
size: .
V: TRBV4-1
CDR3: CASSQGRQGEQYF
DNA: TGCGCCAGCAGCCAAGGGCGACAGGGGGAGCAGTACTTC

D: TRBD2
J: TRBJ2-2
length: 16
size: .
V: TRBV5-1
CDR3: CASSLLTSGRTGELFF
DNA: TGCGCCAGCAGCTTGCTGACTAGCGGGAGGACCGGGGAGCTGTTTTTT

D: TRBD2
J: TRBJ2-1
length: 15
size: .
V: TRBV19
CDR3: CASSTPWQGGGEQFF
DNA: TGTGCCAGTAGTACTCCCTGGCAGGGCGGGGGTGAGCAGTTCTTC

D: TRBD1
J: TRBJ1-1
length: 16
size: .
V: TRBV6-4
CDR3: CASRDRARGRRTEAFF
DNA: TGTGCCAGCAGGGACAGGGCGCGGGGTAGAAGGACTGAAGCTTTCTTT

D: TRBD1
J: TRBJ2-4
length: 17
size: .
V: TRBV27
CDR3: CASSLSVVRGAKNIQYF
DNA: TGTGCCAGCAGTTTATCGGTGGTCAGGGGGGCCAAAAACATTCAGTACTTC

D: TRBD1
J: TRBJ1-1
length: 15
size: .
V: TRBV9
CDR3: CASSLDRGGFAEAFF
DNA: TGTGCTAGCAGCCTGGACAGGGGAGGGTTCGCTGAAGCTTTCTTT

D: .
J: TRBJ2-5
length: 12
size: .
V: TRBV5-1
CDR3: CASSLGQGAPYF
DNA: TGCGCCAGCAGTTTGGGGCAGGGCGCCCCGTACTTC

D: .
J: TRBJ1-3
length: 14
size: .
V: TRBV28
CDR3: CASNPGDSGNTIYF
DNA: TGTGCCAGCAATCCAGGTGACAGTGGAAACACCATATATTTT

D: .
J: TRBJ1-5
length: 15
size: .
V: TRBV19
CDR3: CASSAGRTANQPQHF
DNA: TGTGCCAGTAGCGCCGGCCGGACAGCTAATCAGCCCCAGCATTTT

D: .
J: TRBJ2-7
length: 14
size: .
V: TRBV5-1
CDR3: CASSLRDPSYEQYF
DNA: TGCGCCAGCAGCCTCCGGGATCCGTCCTACGAGCAGTACTTC

D: .
J: TRBJ2-3
length: 16
size: .
V: TRBV7-8
CDR3: CASSLASLAGTDTQYF
DNA: TGTGCCAGCAGCTTAGCTAGCTTAGCAGGCACAGATACGCAGTATTTT

D: .
J: TRBJ1-2
length: 13
size: .
V: TRBV11-3
CDR3: CASSFISGVGYTF
DNA: TGTGCCAGCAGCTTCATCTCAGGGGTCGGCTACACCTTC

D: TRBD1
J: TRBJ2-1
length: 16
size: .
V: TRBV28
CDR3: CASSPDRGRSYNEQFF
DNA: TGTGCCAGCAGCCCGGACAGGGGTCGGTCCTACAATGAGCAGTTCTTC

D: .
J: TRBJ2-7
length: 15
size: once
V: TRBV19
CDR3: CASSIAWSETYEQYF
DNA: TGTGCCAGTAGTATAGCGTGGAGCGAAACCTACGAGCAGTACTTC

D: .
J: TRBJ2-6
length: 15
size: .
V: TRBV27
CDR3: CASSHRVSGANVLTF
DNA: TGTGCCAGCAGTCACAGGGTATCAGGGGCCAACGTCCTGACTTTC

D: TRBD2
J: TRBJ2-1
length: 15
size: .
V: TRBV5-1
CDR3: CASSLGTSEYNEQFF
DNA: TGCGCCAGCAGCTTGGGGACTAGCGAATACAATGAGCAGTTCTTC

D: TRBD1
J: TRBJ2-7
length: 15
size: .
V: TRBV19
CDR3: CASSMRTGGHYEQYF
DNA: TGTGCCAGTAGTATGCGGACAGGGGGCCACTACGAGCAGTACTTC

D: .
J: TRBJ1-5
length: 16
size: .
V: TRBV30
CDR3: CACSEGLFYSNQPQHF
DNA: TGTGCCTGTTCTGAGGGACTTTTCTATAGCAATCAGCCCCAGCATTTT

D: TRBD2
J: TRBJ2-1
length: 15
size: .
V: TRBV6-6
CDR3: CASSRSGGVGNEQFF
DNA: TGTGCCAGCAGCCGTAGCGGGGGGGTTGGTAATGAGCAGTTCTTC

D: TRBD2
J: TRBJ2-1
length: 14
size: .
V: TRBV29-1
CDR3: CSVEGAGVSNEQFF
DNA: TGCAGCGTTGAGGGAGCGGGAGTTTCCAATGAGCAGTTCTTC

D: .
J: TRBJ2-1
length: 15
size: .
V: TRBV14
CDR3: CASSLRGVTYNEQFF
DNA: TGTGCCAGCAGCCTCCGCGGGGTCACCTACAATGAGCAGTTCTTC

D: .
J: TRBJ2-7
length: 13
size: .
V: TRBV25-1
CDR3: CASSEYSRELQYF
DNA: TGTGCCAGCAGTGAATATTCCCGCGAACTGCAGTACTTC